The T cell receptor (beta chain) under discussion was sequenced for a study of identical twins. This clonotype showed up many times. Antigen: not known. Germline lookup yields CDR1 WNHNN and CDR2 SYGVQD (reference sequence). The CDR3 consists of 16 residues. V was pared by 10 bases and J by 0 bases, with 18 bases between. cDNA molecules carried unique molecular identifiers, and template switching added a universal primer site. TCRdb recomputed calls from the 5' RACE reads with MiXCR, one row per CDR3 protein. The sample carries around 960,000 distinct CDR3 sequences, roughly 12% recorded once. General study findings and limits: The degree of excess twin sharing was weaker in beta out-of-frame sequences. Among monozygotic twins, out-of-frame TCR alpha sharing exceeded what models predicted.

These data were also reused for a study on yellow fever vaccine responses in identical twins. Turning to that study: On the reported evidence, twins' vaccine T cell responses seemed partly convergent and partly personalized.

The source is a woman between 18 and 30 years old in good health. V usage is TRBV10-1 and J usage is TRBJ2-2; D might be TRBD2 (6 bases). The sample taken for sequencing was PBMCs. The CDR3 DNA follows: TGCGCCACCCAAAAGGGGAGGCCTTCGAACACCGGGGAGCTGTTTTTT. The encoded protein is CATQKGRPSNTGELFF.